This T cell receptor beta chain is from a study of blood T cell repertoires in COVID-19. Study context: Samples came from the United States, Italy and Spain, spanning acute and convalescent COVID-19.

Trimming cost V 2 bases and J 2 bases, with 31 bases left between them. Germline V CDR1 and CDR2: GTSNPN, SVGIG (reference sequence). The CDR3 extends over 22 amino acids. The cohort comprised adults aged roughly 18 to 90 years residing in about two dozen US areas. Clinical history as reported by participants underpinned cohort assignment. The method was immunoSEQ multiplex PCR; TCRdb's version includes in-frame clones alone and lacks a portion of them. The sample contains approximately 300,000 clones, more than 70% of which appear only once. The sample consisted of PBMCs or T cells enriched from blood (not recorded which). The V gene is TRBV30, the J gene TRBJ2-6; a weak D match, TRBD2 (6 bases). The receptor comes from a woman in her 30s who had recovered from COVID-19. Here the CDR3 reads CAWSPLGGGVKIIKPGANVLTF. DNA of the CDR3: TGTGCCTGGAGTCCCCTGGGGGGTGGGGTGAAAATAATCAAGCCTGGGGCCAACGTCCTGACTTTC.